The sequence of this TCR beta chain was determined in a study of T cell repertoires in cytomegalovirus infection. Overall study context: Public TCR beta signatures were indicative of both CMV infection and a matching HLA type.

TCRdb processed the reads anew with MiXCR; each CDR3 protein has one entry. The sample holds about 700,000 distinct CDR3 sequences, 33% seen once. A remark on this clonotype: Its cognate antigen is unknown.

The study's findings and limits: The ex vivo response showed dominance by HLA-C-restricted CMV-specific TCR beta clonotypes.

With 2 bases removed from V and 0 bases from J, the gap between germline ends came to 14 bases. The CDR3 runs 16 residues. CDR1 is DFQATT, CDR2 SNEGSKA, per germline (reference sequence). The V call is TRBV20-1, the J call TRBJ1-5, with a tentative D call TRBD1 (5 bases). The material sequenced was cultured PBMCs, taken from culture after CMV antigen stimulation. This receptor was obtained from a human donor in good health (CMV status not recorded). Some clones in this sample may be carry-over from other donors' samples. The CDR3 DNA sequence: TGCAGTGCTAGACCGAGGGGCTTTTATAGCAATCAGCCCCAGCATTTT. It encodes CSARPRGFYSNQPQHF.